The rows below give T cell receptor beta chains drawn from one sample of a study of blood T cell repertoires in COVID-19. TCRdb's copy holds only in-frame clones and misses some; the assay was immunoSEQ multiplex PCR. The sample has hundreds of thousands of clones, roughly 87% seen once. Material for sequencing was PBMCs or T cells enriched from blood (not recorded which). These TCRs come from a woman in her twenties or thirties who had recovered from COVID-19. Each CDR3 is given with its conserved first and last residue. The D gene is left open where the match is weak. Some rows have no size entry. The others give once, few or many, or a class for an expanded clone.

clone_size	d_call	v_call	cdr3_length	j_call	cdr3_aa	cdr3_nt
.	.	TRBV6-2/TRBV6-3	15	TRBJ2-5	CASSYDSLRLETQYF	TGTGCCAGCAGTTACGACAGTTTGCGACTAGAGACCCAGTACTTC
.	.	TRBV7-9	15	TRBJ2-6	CASSPEGAGANVLTF	TGTGCCAGCAGCCCAGAGGGTGCAGGGGCCAACGTCCTGACTTTC
.	.	TRBV14	17	TRBJ1-1	CASSQGLGTLVGTEAFF	TGTGCCAGCAGCCAAGGACTCGGGACATTGGTGGGCACTGAAGCTTTCTTT
once	TRBD1	TRBV5-1	15	TRBJ2-3	CASSRTTGGADTQYF	TGCGCCAGCAGCAGAACTACAGGGGGCGCGGATACGCAGTATTTT
.	TRBD1	TRBV28	15	TRBJ1-1	CASSFGGGQDTEAFF	TGTGCCAGCAGTTTCGGTGGGGGACAGGACACTGAAGCTTTCTTT
.	TRBD1	TRBV11-3	14	TRBJ2-2	CASSPTGVTGELFF	TGTGCCAGCAGCCCGACAGGGGTGACCGGGGAGCTGTTTTTT
.	TRBD2	TRBV11-2	15	TRBJ2-2	CASSFLAGAGGELFF	TGTGCCAGCAGCTTTCTAGCGGGAGCGGGCGGGGAGCTGTTTTTT
.	TRBD1	TRBV9	16	TRBJ2-5	CASSLRLRDRGETQYF	TGTGCCAGCAGCCTCCGACTCCGGGACAGGGGCGAGACCCAGTACTTC
.	TRBD2	TRBV25-1	12	TRBJ2-5	CASSELGRSQYF	TGTGCCAGCAGTGAACTCGGGAGGTCCCAGTACTTC
.	.	TRBV12-3/TRBV12-4	12	TRBJ1-2	CASRNTAYGYTF	TGTGCCAGCAGAAATACAGCCTATGGCTACACCTTC
.	.	TRBV5-8	16	TRBJ2-6	CASSLGWSSGANVLTF	TGTGCCAGCAGCTTGGGGTGGAGCTCTGGGGCCAACGTCCTGACTTTC
.	.	TRBV3-1/TRBV3-2	15	TRBJ1-4	CASSQRTGWGEKLFF	TGTGCCAGCAGCCAAAGAACAGGGTGGGGTGAAAAACTGTTTTTT
once	.	TRBV12-5	15	TRBJ1-1	CASGPGGGRNTEAFF	TGTGCTAGTGGTCCCGGGGGAGGGAGGAACACTGAAGCTTTCTTT
.	.	TRBV24-1	16	TRBJ1-5	CATSDLTSAACQPQHF	TGTGCCACCAGTGATTTGACATCCGCAGCGTGTCAGCCCCAGCATTTT
.	.	TRBV6-2/TRBV6-3	13	TRBJ2-7	CASSYDSSYEQYF	TGTGCCAGCAGCTATGACAGCTCCTACGAGCAGTACTTC
.	TRBD1	TRBV5-5	16	TRBJ2-7	CASSRPSGQGAWEQYF	TGTGCCAGCAGCAGACCATCGGGACAGGGGGCGTGGGAGCAGTACTTC
few	TRBD1	TRBV6-5	15	TRBJ1-5	CASSKDRAGNQPQHF	TGTGCCAGCAGTAAGGACAGGGCGGGCAATCAGCCCCAGCATTTT
.	.	TRBV7-9	11	TRBJ2-5	CAGEVKETQYF	TGTGCCGGGGAGGTCAAGGAGACCCAGTACTTC
.	.	TRBV7-2	18	TRBJ1-6	CASSFGGQETVYNSPLHF	TGTGCCAGCAGCTTCGGGGGGCAGGAAACCGTCTATAATTCACCCCTCCACTTT
.	.	TRBV14	14	TRBJ1-1	CASRESGALAEAFF	TGTGCCAGCAGGGAATCAGGGGCTTTGGCTGAAGCTTTCTTT
.	TRBD2	TRBV19	16	TRBJ2-5	CASSVTSGSPQETQYF	TGTGCCAGTAGTGTGACTAGCGGGAGCCCCCAAGAGACCCAGTACTTC
.	TRBD2	TRBV4-2	15	TRBJ2-1	CASSILAGKANEQFF	TGTGCCAGCAGTATACTAGCGGGAAAAGCGAATGAGCAGTTCTTC
.	TRBD1	TRBV4-1	15	TRBJ2-7	CASSQTGTGGYEQYF	TGCGCCAGCAGCCAAACCGGGACAGGTGGGTACGAGCAGTACTTC
.	.	TRBV5-5	14	TRBJ2-7	CASSLLTWLHEQYF	TGTGCCAGCAGCTTGCTTACGTGGCTCCACGAGCAGTACTTC
.	.	TRBV6-2/TRBV6-3	13	TRBJ2-1	CASSQGGNNEQFF	TGTGCCAGCAGTCAGGGGGGAAACAATGAGCAGTTCTTC
.	.	TRBV27	15	TRBJ1-5	CASSPWTVSNQPQHF	TGTGCCAGCAGTCCGTGGACAGTTAGCAATCAGCCCCAGCATTTT
.	TRBD1	TRBV5-1	12	TRBJ1-1	CASSSRDSQAFF	TGCGCCAGCAGCTCCCGGGACAGCCAAGCTTTCTTT
few	TRBD2	TRBV7-2	16	TRBJ2-3	CASSRTLAGGTDTQYF	TGTGCCAGCAGCCGGACACTAGCGGGGGGCACAGATACGCAGTATTTT
.	.	TRBV12-3/TRBV12-4	11	TRBJ2-5	CASSSQETQYF	TGTGCCAGCAGTTCTCAAGAGACCCAGTACTTC
.	.	TRBV6-1	15	TRBJ1-4	CASSEIYEGSGKLFF	TGTGCCAGCAGTGAAATATATGAGGGTTCGGGAAAACTGTTTTTT
once	TRBD1	TRBV27	14	TRBJ2-3	CASHRGQGSDTQYF	TGTGCCAGCCACCGGGGACAGGGGTCAGATACGCAGTATTTT
.	.	TRBV30	13	TRBJ1-1	CAWSSRSDTEAFF	TGTGCCTGGAGTTCACGGTCGGACACTGAAGCTTTCTTT
once	.	TRBV13	13	TRBJ2-3	CATRSRSTDTQYF	TGTGCCACCCGGAGCAGAAGCACAGATACGCAGTATTTT
.	.	TRBV27	13	TRBJ2-1	CASSRLVYNEQFF	TGTGCCAGCTCCCGACTAGTTTACAATGAGCAGTTCTTC
once	TRBD1	TRBV6-5	15	TRBJ1-2	CASSVGQGASYGYTF	TGTGCCAGCAGCGTCGGACAGGGGGCCAGTTATGGCTACACCTTC
once	TRBD2	TRBV27	17	TRBJ2-1	CASSSLAGGPSYNEQFF	TGTGCCAGCAGTTCCTTAGCGGGAGGCCCCTCCTACAATGAGCAGTTCTTC
.	.	TRBV2	16	TRBJ2-6	CASRDRHPAWANVLTF	TGTGCCAGCAGAGATAGACACCCTGCTTGGGCCAACGTCCTGACTTTC
.	TRBD1	TRBV7-6	16	TRBJ2-2	CASSTRQGPNTGELFF	TGTGCCAGCAGCACGCGACAGGGGCCGAACACCGGGGAGCTGTTTTTT
.	TRBD1	TRBV5-1	13	TRBJ2-7	CASSPDRAYEQYF	TGCGCCAGCAGCCCAGACAGGGCCTACGAGCAGTACTTC
.	TRBD1	TRBV5-1	13	TRBJ1-2	CASAETGGEGYTF	TGCGCCAGCGCCGAAACAGGGGGAGAAGGCTACACCTTC
.	.	TRBV30	12	TRBJ1-6	CARPGENSPLHF	TGTGCCCGCCCAGGGGAAAATTCACCCCTCCACTTT
once	TRBD1	TRBV19	20	TRBJ1-5	CASSIDGFSRRDSSNQPQHF	TGTGCCAGTAGTATAGATGGTTTTAGCCGCCGGGACAGTAGCAATCAGCCCCAGCATTTT
.	TRBD1	TRBV24-1	15	TRBJ2-3	CATSGGQGNTDTQYF	TGTGCCACCAGTGGCGGACAGGGCAACACAGATACGCAGTATTTT
.	TRBD1	TRBV28	14	TRBJ2-7	CASSPSGQLYEQYF	TGTGCCAGCAGTCCTTCGGGACAGCTATACGAGCAGTACTTC